These 23 T cell receptor beta chains share one sample of origin, sequenced in a study of stem cell transplantation in POMP-related autoinflammatory disease. TCRdb's copy holds only in-frame clones and misses some; the assay was immunoSEQ multiplex PCR. The table shows 68,000 or so clones, with roughly 93% occurring only once. The source was CD4+ T cells from PBMCs, collected after stem cell transplantation. All receptors come from a human patient with POMP-related autoinflammation and immune dysregulation (PRAID). Some T cells may possibly be graft donor cells.

The chain carries TRBV3-1 (or the pseudogene TRBV3-2) and TRBJ1-2, with D tentatively TRBD1 (5 bases). The germline gives CDR1 LGHDT, CDR2 YNNKEL (reference sequence). Trimming took 1 base from V and 0 from J, leaving 12 bases between them. The CDR3 covers 16 residues. The CDR3, as DNA: TGTGCCAGCAGCCAAGGGGCTACAGGCTCTAACTATGGCTACACCTTC. Its translation is CASSQGATGSNYGYTF.

The chain has TRBV28 and TRBJ1-1; D might be TRBD1 (5 bases). Germline V gives CDR1 MDHEN, CDR2 SYDVKM. The CDR3 spans 16 residues. Trimming shortened V by 6 bases and J by 0 bases, and 17 bases separated the two germline ends. The CDR3 loop is CASSLTRGPMNTEAFF. DNA for the CDR3: TGTGCCAGCAGCCTTACCCGGGGACCGATGAACACTGAAGCTTTCTTT.

This chain uses TRBV5-1 with TRBJ2-7; tentatively, D is TRBD1 (5 bases). CDR3 size: 16 residues. V was pared by 2 bases and J by 3 bases, with 18 bases between. Germline CDR1 reads SGHRS; CDR2 reads YFSETQ. CDR3 amino acids: CASSLGKFGQFYEQYF. The CDR3 DNA reads TGCGCCAGCAGCTTAGGTAAATTTGGACAATTCTACGAGCAGTACTTC.

This clone was observed once. The rearrangement links TRBV5-1 to TRBJ1-1; 11 bases fit TRBD1. From germline, CDR1 is SGHRS and CDR2 YFSETQ. Losses at the gene ends were 4 bases for V and 2 bases for J; bases not matched to a gene: 13. The CDR3 spans 18 residues. The CDR3 nucleotides read TGCGCCAGCAGCCGATCCGGCAGGACAGGGGGCGATAACACTGAAGCTTTCTTT. Amino acids: CASSRSGRTGGDNTEAFF. Supplemented by reference TRBV5-1 and TRBJ1-1, the full variable domain reads KAGVTQTPRYLIKTRGQQVTLSCSPISGHRSVSWYQQTPGQGLQFLFEYFSETQRNKGNFPGRFSGRQFSNSRSEMNVSTLELGDSALYLCASSRSGRTGGDNTEAFFGQGTRLTVV.

This clone was picked up one time. The chain employs TRBV24-1 and TRBJ2-7; no clear D. This CDR3 has 15 amino acids. In germline, CDR1 is KGHDR, CDR2 SFDVKD. V was clipped by 5 bases and J by 6 bases, with 19 bases between them. The CDR3 loop reads CATSVAGEAKGEQYF. The DNA of the CDR3 is TGTGCCACCAGTGTTGCCGGAGAAGCGAAGGGCGAGCAGTACTTC.

This chain joins TRBV20-1 and TRBJ1-2; D gene ambiguous. The length of the CDR3 is 12 residues. Trimming took 6 bases from V and 6 from J, leaving 14 bases between them. Looked up from germline, CDR1 is DFQATT and CDR2 is SNEGSKA (reference sequence). CDR3 sequence (DNA): TGCAGTGCCAGTTCGGGGTACGATGGCTACACCTTC. Translated, it gives CSASSGYDGYTF.

The chain has TRBV29-1 and TRBJ2-1; 9 nucleotides match TRBD1. Trimming cost V 5 bases and J 8 bases; bases outside gene matches: 1. From germline, CDR1 is SQVTM and CDR2 ANQGSEA. CDR3 length: 11 amino acids. CDR3 nucleotide sequence: TGCAGCGTTACAGGGGGCCATGAGCAGTTCTTC. Its protein is CSVTGGHEQFF.

This rearrangement joins TRBV5-6 to TRBJ2-2; weak D call: TRBD1 (5 bases). V was clipped by 6 bases and J by 12 bases, with 21 bases between them. The germline V gene has CDR1 SGHDT and CDR2 YYEEEE. The CDR3 loop spans 14 amino acids. The CDR3 nucleotides are TGTGCCAGCACCACGAGTCTGGGGCCCCTTAAGCTGTTTTTT. Protein: CASTTSLGPLKLFF. Complete variable domain (other parts from reference TRBV5-6 and TRBJ2-2): DAGVTQSPTHLIKTRGQQVTLRCSPKSGHDTVSWYQQALGQGPQFIFQYYEEEERQRGNFPDRFSGHQFPNYSSELNVNALLLGDSALYLCASTTSLGPLKLFFGEGSRLTVL.

This rearrangement joins TRBV5-5 to TRBJ1-6, with no clear D. CDR1 SGHKS and CDR2 YYEKEE come from the germline V gene (reference sequence). Trimming took 3 bases from V and 7 from J, leaving 20 bases between them. The CDR3 extends over 17 amino acids. The CDR3 loop is CASSYGASRLENSPLHF. CDR3 nucleotides: TGTGCCAGCAGCTATGGCGCCAGTCGACTAGAGAATTCACCCCTCCACTTT.

The chain recombines TRBV30 with TRBJ1-1; TRBD1 matches 9 bases. V trimming: 5 bases; J trimming: 12 bases; junction bases outside the gene matches: 13. The CDR3 runs 13 residues. The germline gives CDR1 GTSNPN, CDR2 SVGIG (reference sequence). CDR3 bases: TGTGCCTGGGGCCTACAGGGGGCGTCGGTTCCTTTCTTT. This codes for CAWGLQGASVPFF.

This clone was counted a few times. The rearrangement joins TRBV6-5 to TRBJ2-7; 7 nucleotides line up with TRBD1. This CDR3 is 12 amino acids long. J lost 2 bases, V lost 11 bases, and 6 bases had no gene match. Germline V gene sequence: CDR1 MNHEY, CDR2 SVGAGI. The CDR3: CAASGQTYEQYF. CDR3 DNA sequence: TGTGCCGCCTCGGGACAGACCTACGAGCAGTACTTC.

The chain carries TRBV4-1 and TRBJ1-3, with 7 bases aligning to TRBD1. V shed 6 bases and J 2 bases; nucleotides not matched to a gene: 10. CDR1 and CDR2 (germline): MGHRA, YSYEKL. The CDR3 totals 16 residues. The CDR3 region is CASRDYRGSAGNTIYF. CDR3 nucleotides: TGCGCCAGCAGGGACTACAGGGGATCGGCTGGAAACACCATATATTTT.

The chain uses TRBV6-5 and TRBJ1-1, with 7 bases identical to TRBD1. Germline lookup yields CDR1 MNHEY and CDR2 SVGAGI. This CDR3 is 13 amino acids long. V lost 9 bases, J lost 4 bases, and 8 bases stayed unmatched. CDR3 nucleotide sequence: TGTGCCAGTTCTGTGACAGGGCGCACTGAAGCTTTCTTT. Translating gives CASSVTGRTEAFF.

DNA of the CDR3: TGTGCCAGCAGCAGGACAGGGTTATACGAGCAGTACTTC. It translates to CASSRTGLYEQYF. The chain has TRBV7-2 and TRBJ2-7; 8 bases map to TRBD1. This CDR3 is 13 amino acids long. CDR1 is SGHTA and CDR2 is FQGNSA in the germline V gene. With 5 bases clipped from V and 4 bases from J, the junction kept 4 bases outside the gene matches. The complete variable domain, with remaining parts taken from reference TRBV7-2 and TRBJ2-7, reads GAGVSQSPSNKVTEKGKDVELRCDPISGHTALYWYRQSLGQGLEFLIYFQGNSAPDKSGLPSDRFSAERTGGSVSTLTIQRTQQEDSAVYLCASSRTGLYEQYFGPGTRLTVT.

The chain has TRBV11-2 and TRBJ2-5, with 7 bases aligning to TRBD2. The V gene end was trimmed by 4 bases and the J gene end by 3 bases; junction bases not matched to a gene: 2. Germline V gives CDR1 SGHAT, CDR2 FQNNGV. The CDR3 loop spans 13 amino acids. This CDR3 is CASSSRGEETQYF. For the CDR3, the DNA is TGTGCCAGCAGCTCCCGGGGGGAAGAGACCCAGTACTTC.

The V call is TRBV18, the J call TRBJ2-3; 8 bases agree with TRBD1. The CDR3 consists of 14 residues. Germline lookup yields CDR1 KGHSH and CDR2 LQKENI. V dropped 5 bases and J dropped 0; count of bases not matched to a gene: 1. CDR3 sequence: CASSRDRSTDTQYF. The DNA for the CDR3 is TGTGCCAGCTCAAGGGACAGGAGCACAGATACGCAGTATTTT.

V and J are TRBV6-1 and TRBJ2-5; the match to TRBD2 covers 11 bases. CDR3 length equals 17 residues. The V gene end was trimmed by 3 bases and the J gene end by 5 bases; junction bases not matched to a gene: 11. Per germline, CDR1 MNHNS and CDR2 SASEGT. CDR3 nucleotide sequence: TGTGCCAGCAGTGACCCCGGACTAGCGGGCTATATGGAGACCCAGTACTTC. Amino acids: CASSDPGLAGYMETQYF.

CDR3 sequence: CASRSLSAGDTDTQYF. The CDR3 nucleotides are TGTGCCAGCAGATCCCTGAGTGCAGGAGATACAGATACGCAGTATTTT. V is TRBV28 and J is TRBJ2-3; no firm D call. Germline CDR1 is MDHEN and CDR2 is SYDVKM. The CDR3 runs 16 residues. The ends were cut back, 6 bases at V and 3 bases at J, with 19 bases in the middle.

V is TRBV5-6 and J is TRBJ1-2, with 10 bases that match TRBD1. The CDR3 extends over 15 amino acids. The germline CDR1 and CDR2 sequences are SGHDT and YYEEEE. Unmatched junction bases numbered 5, after V lost 4 bases and J lost 2 bases. The CDR3 nucleotides read TGTGCCAGCAGCCCCCGGGACAGGGGAAACTATGGCTACACCTTC. This sequence encodes CASSPRDRGNYGYTF.

The chain recombines TRBV5-4 with TRBJ1-1; 7 bases agree with TRBD1. The J segment lost 5 bases and the V segment lost 3 bases, leaving 7 bases of the junction unmatched. CDR1 SGHNT and CDR2 YYREEE come from the germline V gene (reference sequence). The CDR3 extends over 14 amino acids. Written as DNA, the CDR3 is TGTGCCAGCAGCTACGACAGGGATCGAACTGAAGCTTTCTTT. This codes for CASSYDRDRTEAFF.

This rearrangement joins TRBV5-1 to TRBJ2-5, with 7 nucleotides matching TRBD2. From germline, CDR1 is SGHRS and CDR2 YFSETQ. Unmatched junction bases numbered 4, after V lost 1 base and J lost 4 bases. The CDR3 length is 14 residues. This chain's CDR3 is CASSLRWGGETQYF. CDR3 in DNA: TGCGCCAGCAGCTTGCGCTGGGGGGGAGAGACCCAGTACTTC.

The rearrangement joins TRBV5-1 to TRBJ2-2; D not resolved. Trimming removed 0 bases from V and 3 bases from J, with 9 bases in between. This CDR3 is 15 amino acids long. Germline values: CDR1 SGHRS, CDR2 YFSETQ. CDR3 in DNA: TGCGCCAGCAGCTTGGTAGCCAGCTACACCGGGGAGCTGTTTTTT. Residues: CASSLVASYTGELFF.

The rearrangement links TRBV28 to TRBJ2-7; no reliable D call. This CDR3 comprises 14 residues. Germline V gene lookup returns CDR1 MDHEN and CDR2 SYDVKM. The ends were cut back, 3 bases at V and 1 base at J, with 10 bases in the middle. The CDR3 protein is CASSLGSMSYEQYV. CDR3 in DNA: TGTGCCAGCAGTTTGGGCAGCATGTCCTACGAGCAGTACGTC.